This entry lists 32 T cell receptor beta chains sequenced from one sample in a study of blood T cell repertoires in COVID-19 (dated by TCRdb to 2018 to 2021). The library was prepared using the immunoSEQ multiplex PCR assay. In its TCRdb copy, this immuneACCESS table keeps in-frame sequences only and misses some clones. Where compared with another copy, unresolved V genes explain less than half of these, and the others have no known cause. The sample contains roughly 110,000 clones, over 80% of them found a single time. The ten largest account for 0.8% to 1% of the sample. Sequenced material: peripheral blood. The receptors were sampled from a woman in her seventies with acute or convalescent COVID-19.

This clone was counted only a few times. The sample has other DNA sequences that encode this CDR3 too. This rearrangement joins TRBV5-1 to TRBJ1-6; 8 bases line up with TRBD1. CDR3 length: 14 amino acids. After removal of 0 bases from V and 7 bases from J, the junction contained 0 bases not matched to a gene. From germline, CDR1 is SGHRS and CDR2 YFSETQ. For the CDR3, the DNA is TGCGCCAGCAGCTTGGGACAGGGGAATTCACCCCTCCACTTT. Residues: CASSLGQGNSPLHF.

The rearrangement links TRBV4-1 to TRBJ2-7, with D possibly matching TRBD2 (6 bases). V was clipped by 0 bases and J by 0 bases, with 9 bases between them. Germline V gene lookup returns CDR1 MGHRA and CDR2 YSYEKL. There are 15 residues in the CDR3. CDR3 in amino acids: CASSQDYGSSYEQYF. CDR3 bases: TGCGCCAGCAGCCAAGATTACGGGAGCTCCTACGAGCAGTACTTC.

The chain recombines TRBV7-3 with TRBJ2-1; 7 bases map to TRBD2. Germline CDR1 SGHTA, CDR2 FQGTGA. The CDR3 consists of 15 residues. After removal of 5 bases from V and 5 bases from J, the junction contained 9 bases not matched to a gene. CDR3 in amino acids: CASSRGGSQNNEQFF. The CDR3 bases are TGTGCCAGCAGCCGGGGCGGGAGTCAAAACAATGAGCAGTTCTTC.

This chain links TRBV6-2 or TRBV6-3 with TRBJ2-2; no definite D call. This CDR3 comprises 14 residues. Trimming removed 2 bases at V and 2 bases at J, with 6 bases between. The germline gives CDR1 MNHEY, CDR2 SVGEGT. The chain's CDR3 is CASSYAANTGELFF. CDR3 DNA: TGTGCCAGCAGTTACGCGGCCAACACCGGGGAGCTGTTTTTT.

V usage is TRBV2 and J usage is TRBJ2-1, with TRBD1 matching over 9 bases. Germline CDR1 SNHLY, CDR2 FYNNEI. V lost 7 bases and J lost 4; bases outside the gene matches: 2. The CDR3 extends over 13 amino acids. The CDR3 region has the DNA TGTGCCAGCACACAGGGGGCATACAATGAGCAGTTCTTC. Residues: CASTQGAYNEQFF.

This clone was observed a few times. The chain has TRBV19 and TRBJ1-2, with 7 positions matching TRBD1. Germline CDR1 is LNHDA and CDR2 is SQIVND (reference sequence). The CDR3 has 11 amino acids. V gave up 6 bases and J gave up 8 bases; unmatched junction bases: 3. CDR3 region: CASSDRVGYTF. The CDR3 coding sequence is TGTGCCAGTAGCGACAGGGTCGGCTACACCTTC.

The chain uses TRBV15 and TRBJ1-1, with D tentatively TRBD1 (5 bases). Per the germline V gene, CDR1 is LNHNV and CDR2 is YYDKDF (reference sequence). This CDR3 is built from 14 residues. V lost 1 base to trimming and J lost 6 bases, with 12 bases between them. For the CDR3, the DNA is TGTGCCACCAGCAGAGGGGGCGCGAGCTCTGAAGCTTTCTTT. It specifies CATSRGGASSEAFF.

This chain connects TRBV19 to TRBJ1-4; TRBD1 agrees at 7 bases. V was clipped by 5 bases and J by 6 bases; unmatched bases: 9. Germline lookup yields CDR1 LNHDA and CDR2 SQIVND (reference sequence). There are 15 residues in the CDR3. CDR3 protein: CASSVTGTDDEKLFF. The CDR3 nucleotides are TGTGCCAGTAGTGTCACCGGGACAGATGATGAAAAACTGTTTTTT.

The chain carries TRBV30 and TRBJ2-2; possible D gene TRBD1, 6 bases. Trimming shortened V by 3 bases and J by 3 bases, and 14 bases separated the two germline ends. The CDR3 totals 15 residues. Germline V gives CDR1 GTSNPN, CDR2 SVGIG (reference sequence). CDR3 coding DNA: TGTGCCTGGAGCCGAGGGGGAGATGACACCGGGGAGCTGTTTTTT. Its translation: CAWSRGGDDTGELFF.

The CDR3 DNA is TGTGCCAGCTCGGCTAGCGGGATAGACAATGAGCAGTTCTTC. It encodes CASSASGIDNEQFF. J is TRBJ2-1 and V is TRBV6-5; 9 nucleotides align to TRBD2. Germline V gives CDR1 MNHEY, CDR2 SVGAGI. After removal of 8 bases from V and 5 bases from J, the junction contained 7 bases not matched to a gene. The CDR3 sequence is 14 residues long.

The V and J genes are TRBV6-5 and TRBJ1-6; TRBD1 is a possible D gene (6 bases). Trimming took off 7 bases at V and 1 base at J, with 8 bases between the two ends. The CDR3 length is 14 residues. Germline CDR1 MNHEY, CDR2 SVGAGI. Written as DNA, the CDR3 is TGTGCCAGCAACACAGGGTCCTATAATTCACCCCTCCACTTT. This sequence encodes CASNTGSYNSPLHF.

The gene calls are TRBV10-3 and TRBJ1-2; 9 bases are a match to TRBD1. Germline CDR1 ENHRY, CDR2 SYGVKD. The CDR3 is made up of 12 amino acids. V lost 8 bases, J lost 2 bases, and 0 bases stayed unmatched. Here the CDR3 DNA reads TGTGCCATCGGGACAGGGAACTATGGCTACACCTTC. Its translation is CAIGTGNYGYTF.

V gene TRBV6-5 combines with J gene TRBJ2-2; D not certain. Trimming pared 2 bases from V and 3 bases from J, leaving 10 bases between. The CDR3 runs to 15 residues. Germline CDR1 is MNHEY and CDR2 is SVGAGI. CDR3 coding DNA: TGTGCCAGCAGTTACGATTTCTCGGACACCGGGGAGCTGTTTTTT. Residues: CASSYDFSDTGELFF.

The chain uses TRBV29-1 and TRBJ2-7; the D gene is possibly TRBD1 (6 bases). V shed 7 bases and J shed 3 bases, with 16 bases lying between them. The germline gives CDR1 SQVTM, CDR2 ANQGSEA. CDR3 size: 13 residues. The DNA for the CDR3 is TGCAGCGCCTTGGACAGAGGACTCTACGAGCAGTACTTC. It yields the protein CSALDRGLYEQYF.

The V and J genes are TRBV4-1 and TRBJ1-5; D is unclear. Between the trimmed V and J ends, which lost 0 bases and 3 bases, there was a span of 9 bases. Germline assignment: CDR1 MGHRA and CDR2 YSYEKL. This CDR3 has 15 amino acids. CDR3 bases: TGCGCCAGCAGCCAAGATTGGCCGTACAATCAGCCCCAGCATTTT. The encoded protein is CASSQDWPYNQPQHF.

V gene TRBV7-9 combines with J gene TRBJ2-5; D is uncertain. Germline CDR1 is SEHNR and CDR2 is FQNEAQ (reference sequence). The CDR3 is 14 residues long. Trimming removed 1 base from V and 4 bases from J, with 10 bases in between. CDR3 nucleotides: TGTGCCAGCAGCTTAGAGTCAATCGGAGAGACCCAGTACTTC. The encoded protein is CASSLESIGETQYF.

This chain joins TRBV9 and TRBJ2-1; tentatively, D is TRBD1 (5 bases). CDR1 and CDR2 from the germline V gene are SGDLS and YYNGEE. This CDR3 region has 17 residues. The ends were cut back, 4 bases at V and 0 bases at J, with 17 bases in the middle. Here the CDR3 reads CASSPEARGSSYNEQFF. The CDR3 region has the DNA TGTGCCAGCAGCCCAGAGGCTAGGGGAAGCTCCTACAATGAGCAGTTCTTC.

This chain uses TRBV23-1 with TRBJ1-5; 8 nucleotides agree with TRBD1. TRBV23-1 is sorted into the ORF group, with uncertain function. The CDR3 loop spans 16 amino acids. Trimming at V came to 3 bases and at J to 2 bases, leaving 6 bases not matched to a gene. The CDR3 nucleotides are TGCGCCAGCAGTCATACCCCGACAGGGGGCAATCAGCCCCAGCATTTT. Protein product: CASSHTPTGGNQPQHF.

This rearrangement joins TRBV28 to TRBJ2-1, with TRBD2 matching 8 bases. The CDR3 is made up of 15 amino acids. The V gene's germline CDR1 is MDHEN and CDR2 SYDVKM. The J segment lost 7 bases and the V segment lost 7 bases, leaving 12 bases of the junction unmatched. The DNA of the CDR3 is TGTGCCAGCACCAGAAGCGGGGGTGACGCGAATGAGCAGTTCTTC. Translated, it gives CASTRSGGDANEQFF.

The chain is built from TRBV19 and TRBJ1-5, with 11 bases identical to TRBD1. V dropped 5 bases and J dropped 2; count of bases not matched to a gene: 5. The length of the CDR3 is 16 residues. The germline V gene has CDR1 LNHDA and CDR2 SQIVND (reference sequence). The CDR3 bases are TGTGCCAGTAGTCCCGGGACAGGGGGTCGCAATCAGCCCCAGCATTTT. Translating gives CASSPGTGGRNQPQHF.

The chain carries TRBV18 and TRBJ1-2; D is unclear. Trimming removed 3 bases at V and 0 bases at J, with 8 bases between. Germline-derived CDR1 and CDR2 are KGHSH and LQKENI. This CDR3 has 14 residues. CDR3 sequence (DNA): TGTGCCAGCTCACCGGAGGCAGCTAACTATGGCTACACCTTC. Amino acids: CASSPEAANYGYTF.

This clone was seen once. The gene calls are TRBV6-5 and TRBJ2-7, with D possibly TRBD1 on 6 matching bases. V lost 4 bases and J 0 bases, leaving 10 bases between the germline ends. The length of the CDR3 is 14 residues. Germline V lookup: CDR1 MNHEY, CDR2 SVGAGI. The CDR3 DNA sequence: TGTGCCAGCAGTTCGGGACATTCCTCCTACGAGCAGTACTTC. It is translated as CASSSGHSSYEQYF.

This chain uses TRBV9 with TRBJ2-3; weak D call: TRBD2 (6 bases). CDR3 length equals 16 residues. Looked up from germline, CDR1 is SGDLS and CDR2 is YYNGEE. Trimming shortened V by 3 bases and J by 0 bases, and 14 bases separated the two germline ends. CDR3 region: CASSATSSLSTDTQYF. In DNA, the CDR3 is TGTGCCAGCAGCGCGACTAGTAGCCTGAGCACAGATACGCAGTATTTT.

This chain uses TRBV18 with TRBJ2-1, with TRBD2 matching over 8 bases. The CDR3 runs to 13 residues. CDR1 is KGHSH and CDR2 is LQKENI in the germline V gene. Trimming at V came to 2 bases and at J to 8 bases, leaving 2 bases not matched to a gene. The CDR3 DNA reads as TGTGCCAGCTCACCAACTAGCGGCTATGAGCAGTTCTTC. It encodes CASSPTSGYEQFF.

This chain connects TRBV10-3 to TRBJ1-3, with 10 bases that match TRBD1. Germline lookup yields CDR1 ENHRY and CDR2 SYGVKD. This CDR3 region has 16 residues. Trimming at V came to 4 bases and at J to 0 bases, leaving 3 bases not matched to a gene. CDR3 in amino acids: CAISGDRGPSGNTIYF. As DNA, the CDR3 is TGTGCCATCAGTGGGGACAGGGGACCCTCTGGAAACACCATATATTTT.

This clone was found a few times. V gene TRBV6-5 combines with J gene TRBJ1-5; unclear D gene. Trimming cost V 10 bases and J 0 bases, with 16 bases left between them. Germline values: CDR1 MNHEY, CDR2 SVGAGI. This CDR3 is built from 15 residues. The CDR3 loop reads CATTLSVYSNQPQHF. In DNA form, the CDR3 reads TGTGCCACCACCCTGTCCGTCTATAGCAATCAGCCCCAGCATTTT.

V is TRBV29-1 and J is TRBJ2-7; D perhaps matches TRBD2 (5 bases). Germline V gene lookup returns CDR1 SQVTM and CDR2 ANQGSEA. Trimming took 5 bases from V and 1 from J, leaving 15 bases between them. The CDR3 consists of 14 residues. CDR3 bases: TGCAGCGTTCGGACCGGTCGGGATTCCTACGAGCAGTACTTC. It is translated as CSVRTGRDSYEQYF.

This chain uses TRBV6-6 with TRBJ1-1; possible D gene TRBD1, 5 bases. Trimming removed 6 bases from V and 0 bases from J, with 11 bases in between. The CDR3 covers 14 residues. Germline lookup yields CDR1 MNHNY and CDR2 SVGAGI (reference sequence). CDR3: CASRAWGVNTEAFF. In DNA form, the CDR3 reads TGTGCCAGCAGAGCCTGGGGGGTGAACACTGAAGCTTTCTTT.

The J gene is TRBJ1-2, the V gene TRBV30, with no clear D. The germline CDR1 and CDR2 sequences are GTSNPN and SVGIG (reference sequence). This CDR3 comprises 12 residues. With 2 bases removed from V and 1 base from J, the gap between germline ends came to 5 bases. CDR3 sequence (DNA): TGTGCCTGGAGTACAGTTAACTATGGCTACACCTTC. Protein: CAWSTVNYGYTF.

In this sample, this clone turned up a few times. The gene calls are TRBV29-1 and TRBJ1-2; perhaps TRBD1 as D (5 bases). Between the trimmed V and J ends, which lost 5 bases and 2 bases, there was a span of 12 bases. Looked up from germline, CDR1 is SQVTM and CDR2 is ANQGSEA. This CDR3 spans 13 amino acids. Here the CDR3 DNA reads TGCAGCGTTCTTAAGACAGACAACTATGGCTACACCTTC. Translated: CSVLKTDNYGYTF.

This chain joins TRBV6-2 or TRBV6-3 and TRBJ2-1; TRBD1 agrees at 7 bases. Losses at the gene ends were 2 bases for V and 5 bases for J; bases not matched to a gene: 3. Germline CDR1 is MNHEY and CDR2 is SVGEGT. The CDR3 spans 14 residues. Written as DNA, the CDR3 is TGTGCCAGCAGTTACGACGGGACAGACAATGAGCAGTTCTTC. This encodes CASSYDGTDNEQFF.

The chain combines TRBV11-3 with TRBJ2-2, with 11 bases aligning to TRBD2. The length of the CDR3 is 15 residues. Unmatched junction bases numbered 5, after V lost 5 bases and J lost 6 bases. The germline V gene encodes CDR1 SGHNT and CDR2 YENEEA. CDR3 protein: CASSRLAGGAGELFF. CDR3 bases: TGTGCCAGCAGCCGCCTAGCGGGAGGAGCCGGGGAGCTGTTTTTT. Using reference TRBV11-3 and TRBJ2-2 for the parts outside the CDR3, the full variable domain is EAGVVQSPRYKIIEKKQPVAFWCNPISGHNTLYWYLQNLGQGPELLIRYENEEAVDDSQLPKDRFSAERLKGVDSTLKIQPAELGDSAVYLCASSRLAGGAGELFFGEGSRLTVL.